This TCR beta chain was sequenced during a study of control samples from healthy donors and cancer patients. Measured with immunoSEQ multiplex PCR; TCRdb has only the in-frame clones, and not every one. Among 150,000 or so clones listed, 70% to 90% were seen once. CDR1 is LNHDA and CDR2 is SQIVND in the germline V gene (reference sequence). V was cut by 4 bases and J by 3 bases, with 13 bases left in between. The CDR3 is 14 residues long. The chain combines TRBV19 with TRBJ2-7, with a tentative D call TRBD1 (6 bases). This TCR was recovered from a man aged 18 to 29 in good health. The sequencing sample was made of blood. The CDR3 DNA sequence: TGTGCCAGTAGTACCCTCCCGGACAGCTACGAGCAGTACTTC. Its protein is CASSTLPDSYEQYF.